Listed below are T cell receptor beta chains from one sample, sequenced in a study of identical twins. TCRdb itself ran the 5' RACE reads through MiXCR, one entry per CDR3 protein. The data show more than 600,000 distinct CDR3 sequences, about 20% seen once. These data were likewise used in another study, on T cells expressing NK-cell markers.

Material for sequencing was PBMCs. The receptors were gathered from a woman between 18 and 30 years old in good health. Each CDR3 is given with its conserved first and last residue.

v_gene | len | CDR3aa
TRBV5-1 | 16 | CASSLGNRAGEETQYF
TRBV12-3/TRBV12-4 | 14 | CASSFGQLNQPQHF
TRBV12-3/TRBV12-4 | 12 | CASSLSLSGYTF
TRBV30 | 13 | CAWSVRDAGELFF
TRBV15 | 15 | CATSRGGGGFGSVFF
TRBV5-1 | 13 | CASSWPGGDEQFF
TRBV5-1 | 15 | CASSFVGGRSYEQYF
TRBV7-9 | 13 | CASSSKQGNEQFF
TRBV12-3/TRBV12-4 | 14 | CASSPDRVHNEQFF
TRBV11-1 | 20 | CASSLASAGRGASSYNEQFF
TRBV12-3/TRBV12-4 | 15 | CASRPAGMRRHTQYF
TRBV5-6 | 13 | CASSFGSDLTQYF
TRBV6-1 | 14 | CASSPLGSAWGYTF
TRBV5-6 | 14 | CASSVGLAYNEQFF
TRBV24-1 | 16 | CATGGTSGSDTDTQYF
TRBV10-3 | 16 | CAISPGQGEMNTEAFF
TRBV15 | 13 | CATSNLAEDEQYF
TRBV20-1 | 10 | CSAYRGQQFF
TRBV11-3 | 14 | CASSLEGTSSEAFF
TRBV5-5 | 18 | CASSPRQGETTNTGELFF
TRBV15 | 15 | CATSRDSPGREGYTF
TRBV29-1 | 14 | CSVDYGGATDTQYF
TRBV20-1 | 14 | CSARGGTVGSEQYF
TRBV6-1 | 18 | CASTLSGGLAGGEDTQYF
TRBV5-1 | 14 | CASSLGQGDYGYTF
TRBV12-5 | 15 | CASGSAEGYGTEAFF
TRBV10-3 | 16 | CAISPYSGSSYNEQFF
TRBV6-5 | 13 | CASSYLYADTQYF
TRBV6-2/TRBV6-3 | 15 | CASREQGNFVYEQYF
TRBV11-2 | 16 | CASSLGVGGRSYEQYF
TRBV29-1 | 13 | CSVATYSQETQYF
TRBV6-2/TRBV6-3 | 14 | CASSYSDSSYEQYF
TRBV11-2 | 15 | CASSLWGQGAYEQYF
TRBV3-1 | 15 | CASTGEQGDDTEAFF
TRBV20-1 | 11 | CSARPRVEQFF
TRBV7-2 | 17 | CASSLALMTGGNYEQYF
TRBV10-2 | 13 | CASTTGVVTEAFF
TRBV21-1 | 18 | CASSKRVTPWPHQETQYF
TRBV6-1 | 16 | CASRGLAGSGANVLTF
TRBV20-1 | 17 | CSARGGLKREKSDTQYF
TRBV9 | 15 | CASSIRGHPTDTQYF
TRBV20-1 | 14 | CSATRLARGDTQYF
TRBV30 | 14 | CAWSKSAYTDTQYF
TRBV12-3/TRBV12-4 | 14 | CASSARDGYNEQFF
TRBV20-1 | 11 | CSARDGPEQYF
TRBV12-5 | 15 | CASEDPGRGTDTQYF